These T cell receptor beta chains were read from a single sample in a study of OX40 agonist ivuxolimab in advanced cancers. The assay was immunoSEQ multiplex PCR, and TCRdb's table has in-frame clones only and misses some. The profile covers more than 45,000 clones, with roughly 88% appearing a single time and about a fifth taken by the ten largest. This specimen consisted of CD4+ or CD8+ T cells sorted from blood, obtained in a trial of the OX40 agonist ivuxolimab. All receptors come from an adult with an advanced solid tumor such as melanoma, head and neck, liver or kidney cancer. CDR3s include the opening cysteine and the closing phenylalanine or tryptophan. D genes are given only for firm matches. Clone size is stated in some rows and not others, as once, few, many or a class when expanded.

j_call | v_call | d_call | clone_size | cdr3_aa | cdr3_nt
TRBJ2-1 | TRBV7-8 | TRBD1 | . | CASKTPTGAYNEQFF | TGTGCCAGCAAGACCCCTACAGGGGCCTACAATGAGCAGTTCTTC
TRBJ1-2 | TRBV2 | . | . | CASNGGNYGYTF | TGTGCCAGCAACGGGGGGAACTATGGCTACACCTTC
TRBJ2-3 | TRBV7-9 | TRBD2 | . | CASSSSLTSDSDTQYF | TGTGCCAGCAGCTCCTCCCTGACTAGCGATTCAGATACGCAGTATTTT
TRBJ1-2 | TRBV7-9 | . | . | CASSLVGEGSLGYTF | TGTGCCAGCAGCTTAGTTGGAGAAGGCTCCCTTGGCTACACCTTC
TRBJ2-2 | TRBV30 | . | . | CAWSVLVPGELFF | TGTGCCTGGAGTGTACTGGTCCCCGGGGAGCTGTTTTTT
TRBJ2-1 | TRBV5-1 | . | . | CASSLSELLGPMFF | TGCGCCAGCAGCTTGTCGGAGCTTCTAGGCCCCATGTTCTTC
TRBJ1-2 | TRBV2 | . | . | CASSEPSHRGYTF | TGTGCCAGCAGTGAACCCTCCCATCGGGGCTACACCTTC
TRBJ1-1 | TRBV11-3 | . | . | CASSLDPNTEAFF | TGTGCCAGCAGCTTAGATCCGAACACTGAAGCTTTCTTT
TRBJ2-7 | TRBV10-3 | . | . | CAISEMLGPDYEQYF | TGTGCCATCAGTGAGATGCTCGGCCCCGACTACGAGCAGTACTTC
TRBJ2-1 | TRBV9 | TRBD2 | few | CASSVGGAGDNNEQFF | TGTGCCAGCAGCGTAGGAGGAGCGGGAGACAACAATGAGCAGTTCTTC
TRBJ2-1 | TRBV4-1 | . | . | CASSQARGNEQFF | TGCGCCAGCAGCCAAGCCCGTGGCAATGAGCAGTTCTTC
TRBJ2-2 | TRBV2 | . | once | CASSDLLSGTQGTGELFF | TGTGCCAGCAGTGACCTACTCTCCGGGACACAGGGCACCGGGGAGCTGTTTTTT
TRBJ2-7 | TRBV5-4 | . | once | CASSPGQTVEQYF | TGTGCCAGCAGCCCCGGACAGACTGTTGAGCAGTACTTC
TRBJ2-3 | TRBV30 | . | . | CAWSVLVSQGTDTQYF | TGTGCCTGGAGTGTACTCGTGTCCCAGGGCACAGATACGCAGTATTTT
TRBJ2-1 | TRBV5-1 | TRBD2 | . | CASSFTSGNSYNEQFF | TGCGCCAGCAGCTTCACTAGCGGCAACTCCTACAATGAGCAGTTCTTC
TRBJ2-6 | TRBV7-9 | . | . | CASSSGASGANVLTF | TGTGCCAGCAGCTCAGGAGCCTCTGGGGCCAACGTCCTGACTTTC
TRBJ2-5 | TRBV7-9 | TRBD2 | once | CASRTISGGSQETQYF | TGTGCCAGCAGGACCATCAGCGGGGGGTCACAAGAGACCCAGTACTTC
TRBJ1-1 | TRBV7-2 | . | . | CASSQGQLNTEAFF | TGTGCCAGCAGCCAAGGACAGCTGAACACTGAAGCTTTCTTT
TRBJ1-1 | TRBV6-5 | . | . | CASSYEGQLAFF | TGTGCCAGCAGTTACGAGGGGCAGCTGGCTTTCTTT
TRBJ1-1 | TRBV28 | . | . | CASSLVGGRNTEAFF | TGTGCCAGCAGTTTAGTCGGGGGGCGCAACACTGAAGCTTTCTTT
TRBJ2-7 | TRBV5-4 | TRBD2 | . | CASSLQRGALYEQYF | TGTGCCAGCAGCTTACAGCGGGGGGCACTATACGAGCAGTACTTC
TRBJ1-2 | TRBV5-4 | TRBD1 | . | CASSLMDRVDGYTF | TGTGCCAGCAGCTTAATGGACAGGGTGGATGGCTACACCTTC
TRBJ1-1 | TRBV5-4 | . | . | CASSLVDTEAFF | TGTGCCAGCAGCTTGGTGGACACTGAAGCTTTCTTT
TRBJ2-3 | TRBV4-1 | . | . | CASSQDRGTDTQYF | TGCGCCAGCAGCCAAGATCGGGGCACAGATACGCAGTATTTT
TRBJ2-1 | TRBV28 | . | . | CASSFRWDNEQFF | TGTGCCAGCAGTTTTCGTTGGGACAATGAGCAGTTCTTC
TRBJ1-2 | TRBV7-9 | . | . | CASSPRESYGYTF | TGTGCCAGCAGCCCCCGGGAGTCCTATGGCTACACCTTC
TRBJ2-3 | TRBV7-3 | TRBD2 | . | CASSPGTSSVSAQYF | TGTGCCAGCAGCCCAGGGACTAGCAGCGTTTCCGCGCAGTATTTT
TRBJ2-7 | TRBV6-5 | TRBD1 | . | CASSWDRDEQYF | TGTGCCAGCAGTTGGGACAGGGATGAGCAGTACTTC